Presented here are 26 T cell receptor beta chains from one specimen sequenced in a study of cytomegalovirus exposure and HLA in healthy donors. The PCR contained 60 Vbeta and 13 Jbeta primers. The data were produced by immunoSEQ multiplex PCR, yet TCRdb's version contains in-frame clones alone and is incomplete. The data hold roughly 130,000 clones, with 80% observed a single time. The sequencing sample was made of PBMCs. These receptors were obtained from a man aged 25-40 years in good health and CMV-seronegative.

V is TRBV19 and J is TRBJ1-2; D is unclear. Germline values: CDR1 LNHDA, CDR2 SQIVND (reference sequence). The V end lost 6 bases, the J end lost 2 bases, and 7 bases lay between the germline ends. CDR3 length equals 12 residues. DNA of the CDR3: TGTGCCAGTAGCACAAGAAACTATGGCTACACCTTC. This encodes CASSTRNYGYTF. The complete variable domain, with remaining parts taken from reference TRBV19 and TRBJ1-2, reads DGGITQSPKYLFRKEGQNVTLSCEQNLNHDAMYWYRQDPGQGLRLIYYSQIVNDFQKGDIAEGYSVSREKKESFPLTVTSAQKNPTAFYLCASSTRNYGYTFGSGTRLTVV.

The J gene is TRBJ2-7, the V gene TRBV4-1; no definite D call. With 0 bases removed from V and 0 bases from J, the gap between germline ends came to 9 bases. The CDR3 has 15 amino acids. Germline values: CDR1 MGHRA, CDR2 YSYEKL. The CDR3 spells CASSQDVKSSYEQYF. For the CDR3, the DNA is TGCGCCAGCAGCCAAGATGTGAAGAGCTCCTACGAGCAGTACTTC.

The gene calls are TRBV27 and TRBJ2-1, with 7 positions matching TRBD2. V was pared by 6 bases and J by 0 bases, with 5 bases of the junction left unmatched. In germline, CDR1 is MNHEY, CDR2 SMNVEV (reference sequence). CDR3 length: 15 residues. The CDR3 DNA follows: TGTGCCAGCAGCGTTCTAGCGGACTCCTACAATGAGCAGTTCTTC. Residues: CASSVLADSYNEQFF.

With respect to this clone: The junction departs from the called germline gene at one end, perhaps through a read error. V is TRBV7-7 and J is TRBJ2-2; TRBD1 aligns across 8 bases. The CDR3 spans 15 residues. Germline V CDR1 and CDR2: SSHAT, FNYEAQ (reference sequence). The CDR3 DNA reads as TGTGCTAGCAGCCCCGGGACAGGGAACACCGGGGAGCTGTTTTTT. This translates into CASSPGTGNTGELFF.

This chain connects TRBV11-2 to TRBJ1-2; D gene ambiguous. Per germline, CDR1 SGHAT and CDR2 FQNNGV. The V end lost 0 bases, the J end lost 7 bases, and 30 bases lay between the germline ends. This CDR3 region has 20 residues. The CDR3 spells CASSLDPVRLGTPGVTGYTF. In DNA form, the CDR3 reads TGTGCCAGCAGCTTAGATCCTGTTCGGTTGGGAACTCCCGGGGTAACTGGCTACACCTTC.

This chain joins TRBV9 and TRBJ2-7, with D perhaps TRBD2 (5 bases). In germline, CDR1 is SGDLS, CDR2 YYNGEE. The ends were cut back, 0 bases at V and 6 bases at J, with 13 bases in the middle. The CDR3 has 14 amino acids. The CDR3 here is CASSVDLLAGEQYF. The CDR3 DNA reads TGTGCCAGCAGCGTAGATCTGCTAGCTGGCGAGCAGTACTTC.

The chain joins TRBV4-1 to TRBJ2-1; 10 positions agree with TRBD1. The CDR3 is 17 amino acids. The germline gives CDR1 MGHRA, CDR2 YSYEKL. V gave up 0 bases and J gave up 6 bases; unmatched junction bases: 8. CDR3 sequence reads: CASSQDRRQGASNEQFF. Here the CDR3 DNA reads TGCGCCAGCAGCCAAGATAGGAGACAGGGGGCGTCCAATGAGCAGTTCTTC.

The chain carries TRBV27 and TRBJ2-1, with TRBD1 matching 7 bases. In germline, CDR1 is MNHEY, CDR2 SMNVEV (reference sequence). This CDR3 has 15 residues. V shed 2 bases, J shed 2 bases, and the junction held 3 bases outside the gene matches. The CDR3 DNA reads as TGTGCCAGCAGTTTAAAACAGGGGCCCTACAATGAGCAGTTCTTC. As protein: CASSLKQGPYNEQFF.

The count of this clone is one. This CDR3 reads CASSTGQGFEQYF. CDR3 coding DNA: TGCGCCAGCAGCACGGGACAGGGGTTCGAGCAGTACTTC. The V gene is TRBV5-1, the J gene TRBJ2-7, with 10 bases that match TRBD1. Per the germline V gene, CDR1 is SGHRS and CDR2 is YFSETQ. The CDR3 is 13 residues long. Trimming took 4 bases from V and 6 from J; bases not matched to a gene: 4. The entire variable domain, with the rest obtained from reference TRBV5-1 and TRBJ2-7, is as follows: KAGVTQTPRYLIKTRGQQVTLSCSPISGHRSVSWYQQTPGQGLQFLFEYFSETQRNKGNFPGRFSGRQFSNSRSEMNVSTLELGDSALYLCASSTGQGFEQYFGPGTRLTVT.

The CDR3 spells CASSLERWEGLDTEAFF. The DNA of the CDR3 is TGTGCCAGCAGCTTAGAGCGCTGGGAGGGGTTGGACACTGAAGCTTTCTTT. J is TRBJ1-1 and V is TRBV7-9, with D possibly TRBD1 on 5 matching bases. Germline CDR1 is SEHNR and CDR2 is FQNEAQ (reference sequence). Trimming removed 1 base from V and 3 bases from J, with 18 bases in between. The CDR3 spans 17 residues.

In DNA, the CDR3 is TGTGCCAGCAGCCGGGAGAGCACCGGGGAGCTGTTTTTT. The encoded protein is CASSRESTGELFF. The chain joins TRBV7-8 to TRBJ2-2; TRBD2 is a possible D gene (6 bases). The CDR3 is 13 residues long. V shed 5 bases and J shed 4 bases, with 8 bases lying between them. Germline V gives CDR1 SGHVS, CDR2 FQNEAQ.

V usage is TRBV7-2 and J usage is TRBJ1-2; the match to TRBD1 covers 9 bases. V shed 4 bases and J 7 bases; nucleotides not matched to a gene: 7. CDR1 is SGHTA and CDR2 is FQGNSA in the germline V gene. This CDR3 has 14 amino acids. CDR3 DNA sequence: TGTGCCAGCAGCTCCGGGGACAGGGCAGGTGGCTACACCTTC. Its protein product is CASSSGDRAGGYTF.

This chain connects TRBV19 to TRBJ2-7, with a possible D match to TRBD2 (5 bases). The ends were cut back, 3 bases at V and 0 bases at J, with 9 bases in the middle. Per the germline V gene, CDR1 is LNHDA and CDR2 is SQIVND (reference sequence). The CDR3 sequence is 14 residues long. The CDR3 DNA reads TGTGCCAGTAGTATCCTGGGGAGCTCCTACGAGCAGTACTTC. Translating it yields CASSILGSSYEQYF.

The chain couples TRBV7-9 to TRBJ2-5; 10 nucleotides line up with TRBD1. With 5 bases clipped from V and 13 bases from J, the junction kept 10 bases outside the gene matches. The germline gives CDR1 SEHNR, CDR2 FQNEAQ (reference sequence). The CDR3 runs 13 residues. CDR3 residues: CASSRGDRGSPYF. CDR3 sequence (DNA): TGTGCCAGCAGCCGAGGGGACAGGGGAAGTCCGTACTTC. The entire variable domain, with the rest obtained from reference TRBV7-9 and TRBJ2-5, is as follows: DTGVSQNPRHKITKRGQNVTFRCDPISEHNRLYWYRQTLGQGPEFLTYFQNEAQLEKSRLLSDRFSAERPKGSFSTLEIQRTEQGDSAMYLCASSRGDRGSPYFGPGTRLLVL.

The CDR3 DNA is TGTGCCAGCAGCTTTAGCCTAGCGGGGGTCGGCGAGCAGTACTTC. Translation: CASSFSLAGVGEQYF. The chain couples TRBV13 to TRBJ2-7, with 10 bases aligning to TRBD2. The germline V gene has CDR1 PRHDT and CDR2 FYEKMQ (reference sequence). This CDR3 region has 15 residues. The trim removed 3 bases at V and 6 bases at J, leaving 8 bases unmatched.

The V and J genes are TRBV15 and TRBJ1-2; the match to TRBD1 covers 7 bases. J was trimmed by 2 bases and V by 0 bases; bases with no gene match: 9. The CDR3 totals 17 residues. The germline CDR1 and CDR2 sequences are LNHNV and YYDKDF (reference sequence). This CDR3 reads CATSRDRLDRANYGYTF. As DNA, the CDR3 is TGTGCCACCAGCAGAGATAGATTAGACAGGGCGAACTATGGCTACACCTTC.

This clone occurred once. CDR3 nucleotide sequence: TGTGCCAGCAGTTCGTGGAGCTCCTACGAGCAGTACTTC. Protein product: CASSSWSSYEQYF. The J gene is TRBJ2-7, the V gene TRBV27; no firm D call. V dropped 4 bases and J dropped 0 bases, with 7 bases sitting between them. The germline CDR1 and CDR2 sequences are MNHEY and SMNVEV (reference sequence). CDR3 length: 13 residues.

This chain joins TRBV5-4 and TRBJ2-7, with TRBD2 matching over 8 bases. CDR3 length: 14 residues. The V gene's germline CDR1 is SGHNT and CDR2 YYREEE (reference sequence). V trimming: 0 bases; J trimming: 7 bases; junction bases outside the gene matches: 6. The CDR3 loop reads CASSLEAGVGEQYF. The DNA of the CDR3 is TGTGCCAGCAGCTTGGAAGCGGGAGTGGGAGAGCAGTACTTC.

Only a few counts were recorded for this clone. This sequence joins TRBV5-1 and TRBJ2-1; 13 nucleotides agree with TRBD2. Germline CDR1 and CDR2: SGHRS and YFSETQ. This CDR3 is built from 18 residues. The J segment lost 7 bases and the V segment lost 0 bases, leaving 10 bases of the junction unmatched. In nucleotides, the CDR3 is TGCGCCAGCAGCTTGGGGACTAGCGGGAGACGCCGGGGGAATGAGCAGTTCTTC. Protein product: CASSLGTSGRRRGNEQFF. Supplemented by reference TRBV5-1 and TRBJ2-1, the full variable domain reads KAGVTQTPRYLIKTRGQQVTLSCSPISGHRSVSWYQQTPGQGLQFLFEYFSETQRNKGNFPGRFSGRQFSNSRSEMNVSTLELGDSALYLCASSLGTSGRRRGNEQFFGPGTRLTVL.

The rearrangement uses TRBV12-5 and TRBJ2-5, with TRBD2 matching 8 bases. The V and J ends lost 5 bases and 5 bases, in that order; junction bases with no gene match: 16. Germline V gene lookup returns CDR1 LGHNT and CDR2 FRNRAP. This CDR3 has 17 residues. The chain's CDR3 is CASGPRAGVGLTETQYF. DNA of the CDR3: TGTGCTAGTGGTCCCCGAGCGGGAGTAGGGTTAACGGAGACCCAGTACTTC.

V usage is TRBV6-6 and J usage is TRBJ2-7; 10 bases align to TRBD2. CDR3 length: 16 amino acids. The ends lost 2 bases at V and 3 bases at J; junction bases unmatched: 7. From germline, CDR1 is MNHNY and CDR2 SVGAGI (reference sequence). This chain's CDR3 is CASSYIPSGSGYEQYF. For the CDR3, the DNA is TGTGCCAGCAGTTACATTCCTAGCGGGAGTGGCTACGAGCAGTACTTC.

As regards this clone: Compared with germline, one end of the junction differs, possibly owing to a read error. This chain uses TRBV19 with TRBJ1-5, with D possibly TRBD1 on 5 matching bases. This CDR3 spans 15 amino acids. Germline V gene lookup returns CDR1 LNHDA and CDR2 SQIVND (reference sequence). The CDR3 is CASSIAQASNQPQNF. The CDR3 coding sequence is TGTGCCAGTAGTATTGCACAGGCCTCAAATCAGCCCCAGAATTTT.

This clone was counted once. The chain joins TRBV28 to TRBJ2-3; the match to TRBD2 covers 11 bases. CDR1 MDHEN and CDR2 SYDVKM come from the germline V gene. The V gene end was trimmed by 4 bases and the J gene end by 5 bases; junction bases not matched to a gene: 29. The CDR3 totals 23 residues. The CDR3 DNA reads as TGTGCCAGCAGTTCCAATGTAGCGGGAGGGCTGTCGGTAAAGAATGTGGAGGGAGATACGCAGTATTTT. Translated: CASSSNVAGGLSVKNVEGDTQYF.

The CDR3 reads CASSLFPGQVWVGDEQFF. The CDR3 coding sequence is TGTGCCAGCAGCTTATTCCCCGGACAGGTGTGGGTAGGGGATGAGCAGTTCTTC. This chain joins TRBV7-2 and TRBJ2-1, with TRBD1 identical over 7 bases. This CDR3 spans 18 amino acids. In germline, CDR1 is SGHTA, CDR2 FQGNSA. Trimming took 2 bases from V and 8 from J; bases not matched to a gene: 18.

This chain links TRBV4-1 with TRBJ1-3, with a possible D match to TRBD1 (6 bases). Germline values: CDR1 MGHRA, CDR2 YSYEKL. V gave up 1 base and J gave up 5 bases, with 12 bases separating them. This CDR3 comprises 15 residues. Written as DNA, the CDR3 is TGCGCCAGCAGCCAAGCCCCACAGGGTAGAAACACCATATATTTT. It translates to CASSQAPQGRNTIYF.

The genes are TRBV27 and TRBJ1-2, with 9 bases fitting TRBD1. The ends lost 4 bases at V and 6 bases at J; junction bases unmatched: 15. Germline values: CDR1 MNHEY, CDR2 SMNVEV (reference sequence). The CDR3 is made up of 17 amino acids. CDR3: CASSYRTGARISHGYTF. The CDR3 bases are TGTGCCAGCAGTTACAGGACAGGGGCGCGGATCTCCCATGGCTACACCTTC.